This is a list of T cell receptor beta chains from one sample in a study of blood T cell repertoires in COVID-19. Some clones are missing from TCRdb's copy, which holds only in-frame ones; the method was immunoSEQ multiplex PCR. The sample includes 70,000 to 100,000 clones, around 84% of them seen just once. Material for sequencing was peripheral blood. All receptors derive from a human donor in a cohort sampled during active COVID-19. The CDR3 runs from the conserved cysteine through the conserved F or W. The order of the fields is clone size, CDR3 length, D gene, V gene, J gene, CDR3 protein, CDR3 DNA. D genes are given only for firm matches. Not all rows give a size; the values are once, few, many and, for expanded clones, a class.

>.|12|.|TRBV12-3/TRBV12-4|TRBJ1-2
CASSWLRSGYTF
TGTGCCAGCAGTTGGCTTCGGAGTGGCTACACCTTC
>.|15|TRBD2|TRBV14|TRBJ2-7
CASSRFFAGVYEQYF
TGTGCCAGCAGCCGATTTTTTGCGGGGGTCTACGAGCAGTACTTC
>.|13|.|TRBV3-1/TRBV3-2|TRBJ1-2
CASSQATFVSYTF
TGTGCCAGCAGCCAAGCTACCTTCGTGAGCTACACCTTC
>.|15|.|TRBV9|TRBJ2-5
CASSVGIIAEETQYF
TGTGCCAGCAGCGTAGGAATAATAGCGGAAGAGACCCAGTACTTC
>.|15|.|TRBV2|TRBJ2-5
CASKVKGPFRETQYF
TGTGCCAGCAAGGTTAAGGGGCCCTTCCGAGAGACCCAGTACTTC
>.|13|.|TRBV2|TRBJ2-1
CASREAGRNEQFF
TGTGCCAGCAGGGAAGCGGGCCGCAATGAGCAGTTCTTC
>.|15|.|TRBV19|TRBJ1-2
CASSAEQGPNYGYTF
TGTGCCAGTAGTGCTGAACAGGGCCCTAACTATGGCTACACCTTC
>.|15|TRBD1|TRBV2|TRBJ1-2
CASRKLGQGRWGYTF
TGTGCCAGCAGAAAATTAGGACAGGGGCGATGGGGCTACACCTTC
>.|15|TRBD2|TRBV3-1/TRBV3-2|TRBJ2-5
CASSKASGGAETQYF
TGTGCCAGCTCTAAAGCTAGCGGGGGGGCCGAGACCCAGTACTTC
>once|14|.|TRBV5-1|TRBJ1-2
CASRPRGGNYGYTF
TGCGCCAGCAGGCCTCGGGGGGGTAACTATGGCTACACCTTC
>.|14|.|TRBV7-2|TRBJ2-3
CASSLGAYTDTQYF
TGTGCCAGCAGCTTAGGAGCTTACACAGATACGCAGTATTTT
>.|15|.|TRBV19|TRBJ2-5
CASSIEGAIGETQYF
TGTGCCAGTAGTATAGAGGGGGCGATTGGTGAGACCCAGTACTTC
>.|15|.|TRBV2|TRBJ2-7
CASNRKPGDGAVQYF
TGTGCCAGCAATAGAAAACCGGGGGACGGGGCGGTGCAGTACTTC
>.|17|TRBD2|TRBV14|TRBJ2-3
CASSPRSSGGPTDTQYF
TGTGCCAGCAGTCCAAGGTCCAGCGGGGGTCCCACAGATACGCAGTATTTT
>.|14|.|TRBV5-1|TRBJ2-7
CASSLVAGSNEQYF
TGCGCCAGCAGCTTGGTGGCAGGTTCTAATGAGCAGTACTTC
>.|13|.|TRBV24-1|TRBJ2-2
CATRSANTGELFF
TGTGCCACCAGGTCAGCGAACACCGGGGAGCTGTTTTTT
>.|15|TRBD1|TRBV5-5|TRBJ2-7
CASSLGQGGSYEQYF
TGTGCCAGCAGCTTGGGACAGGGGGGATCCTACGAGCAGTACTTC
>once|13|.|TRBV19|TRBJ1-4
CASSAQGDEKLFF
TGTGCCAGTAGTGCGCAGGGCGATGAAAAACTGTTTTTT
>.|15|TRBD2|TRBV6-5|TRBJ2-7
CASLPGTSGPLGQYF
TGTGCCAGTTTGCCCGGGACTAGCGGACCTCTAGGGCAGTACTTC
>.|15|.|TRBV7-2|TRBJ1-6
CASSFLQGANSPLHF
TGTGCCAGCAGCTTCCTACAGGGCGCGAATTCACCCCTCCACTTT
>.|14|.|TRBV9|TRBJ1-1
CASSRSTGSTEAFF
TGTGCCAGCAGCAGGTCAACAGGGAGCACTGAAGCTTTCTTT
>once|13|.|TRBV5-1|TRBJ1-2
CASTIGDNYGYTF
TGCGCCAGTACAATCGGAGATAACTATGGCTACACCTTC
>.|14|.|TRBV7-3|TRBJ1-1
CASSFDSMNTEAFF
TGTGCCAGCAGTTTTGACAGTATGAACACTGAAGCTTTCTTT
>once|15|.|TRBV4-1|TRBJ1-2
CASSQDEAARSGYTF
TGCGCCAGCAGCCAAGATGAGGCCGCGCGAAGTGGCTACACCTTC
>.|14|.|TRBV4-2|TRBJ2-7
CASSQERQYYEQYF
TGTGCCAGCAGCCAAGAGCGACAGTACTACGAGCAGTACTTC
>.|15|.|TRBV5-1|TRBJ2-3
CASSLGRGNTDTQYF
TGCGCCAGCAGCTTGGGCAGGGGCAACACAGATACGCAGTATTTT
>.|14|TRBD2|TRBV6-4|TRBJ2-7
CASSVSGDSYEQYF
TGTGCCAGCAGTGTTAGCGGGGACTCCTACGAGCAGTACTTC
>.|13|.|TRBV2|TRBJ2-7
CATSTEAPYEQYF
TGTGCCACGTCGACAGAGGCCCCTTACGAGCAGTACTTC
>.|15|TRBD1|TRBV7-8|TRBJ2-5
CASRSGTVKGETQYF
TGTGCCAGCAGGTCCGGGACAGTTAAGGGGGAGACCCAGTACTTC
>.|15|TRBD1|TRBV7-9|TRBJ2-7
CASSGGQGSVYEQYF
TGTGCCAGCAGCGGAGGACAGGGAAGCGTTTACGAGCAGTACTTC
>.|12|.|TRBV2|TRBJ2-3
CASSYNEDTQYF
TGTGCCAGTTCATATAATGAGGATACGCAGTATTTT
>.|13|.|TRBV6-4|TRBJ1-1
CASSESGGTEAFF
TGTGCCAGCAGTGAATCGGGGGGTACTGAAGCTTTCTTT
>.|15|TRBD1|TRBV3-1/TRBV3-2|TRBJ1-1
CASSQLGQSNTEAFF
TGTGCCAGCAGCCAGTTGGGACAGTCGAACACTGAAGCTTTCTTT
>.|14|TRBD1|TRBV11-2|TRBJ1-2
CASSPGQGDYGYTF
TGTGCCAGCAGCCCCGGTCAGGGGGACTATGGCTACACCTTC
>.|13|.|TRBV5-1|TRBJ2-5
CASSLNSQETQYF
TGCGCCAGCAGCTTGAATTCGCAAGAGACCCAGTACTTC
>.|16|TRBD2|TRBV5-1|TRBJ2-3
CASSPRTSGGGDTQYF
TGCGCCAGCAGCCCAAGGACTAGCGGGGGGGGAGATACGCAGTATTTT
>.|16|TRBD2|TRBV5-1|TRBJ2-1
CASRSSGGAGNNEQFF
TGCGCCAGCAGGTCTAGCGGGGGGGCCGGAAACAATGAGCAGTTCTTC
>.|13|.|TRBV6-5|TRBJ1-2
CASSLFVSAGYTF
TGTGCCAGCAGCCTCTTCGTTTCTGCGGGCTACACCTTC
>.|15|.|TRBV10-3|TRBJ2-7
CAISDGTRGWYEQYF
TGTGCCATCAGTGATGGGACCCGGGGGTGGTACGAGCAGTACTTC
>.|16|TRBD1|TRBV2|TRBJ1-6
CASSERGGQGNSPLHF
TGTGCCAGCAGTGAACGGGGAGGACAGGGGAATTCACCCCTCCACTTT
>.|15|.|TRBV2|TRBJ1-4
CASSALGATNEKLFF
TGTGCCAGCAGTGCCCTGGGAGCAACTAATGAAAAACTGTTTTTT
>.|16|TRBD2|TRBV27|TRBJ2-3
CASRATGTRQTDTQYF
TGTGCCAGCAGGGCTACCGGGACTAGACAAACAGATACGCAGTATTTT
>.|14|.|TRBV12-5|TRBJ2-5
CASGSGTGGETQYF
TGTGCTAGTGGTTCGGGGACCGGAGGGGAGACCCAGTACTTC
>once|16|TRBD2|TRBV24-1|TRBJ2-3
CATSDRREASTDTQYF
TGTGCCACCAGTGATAGGCGGGAGGCTAGCACAGATACGCAGTATTTT